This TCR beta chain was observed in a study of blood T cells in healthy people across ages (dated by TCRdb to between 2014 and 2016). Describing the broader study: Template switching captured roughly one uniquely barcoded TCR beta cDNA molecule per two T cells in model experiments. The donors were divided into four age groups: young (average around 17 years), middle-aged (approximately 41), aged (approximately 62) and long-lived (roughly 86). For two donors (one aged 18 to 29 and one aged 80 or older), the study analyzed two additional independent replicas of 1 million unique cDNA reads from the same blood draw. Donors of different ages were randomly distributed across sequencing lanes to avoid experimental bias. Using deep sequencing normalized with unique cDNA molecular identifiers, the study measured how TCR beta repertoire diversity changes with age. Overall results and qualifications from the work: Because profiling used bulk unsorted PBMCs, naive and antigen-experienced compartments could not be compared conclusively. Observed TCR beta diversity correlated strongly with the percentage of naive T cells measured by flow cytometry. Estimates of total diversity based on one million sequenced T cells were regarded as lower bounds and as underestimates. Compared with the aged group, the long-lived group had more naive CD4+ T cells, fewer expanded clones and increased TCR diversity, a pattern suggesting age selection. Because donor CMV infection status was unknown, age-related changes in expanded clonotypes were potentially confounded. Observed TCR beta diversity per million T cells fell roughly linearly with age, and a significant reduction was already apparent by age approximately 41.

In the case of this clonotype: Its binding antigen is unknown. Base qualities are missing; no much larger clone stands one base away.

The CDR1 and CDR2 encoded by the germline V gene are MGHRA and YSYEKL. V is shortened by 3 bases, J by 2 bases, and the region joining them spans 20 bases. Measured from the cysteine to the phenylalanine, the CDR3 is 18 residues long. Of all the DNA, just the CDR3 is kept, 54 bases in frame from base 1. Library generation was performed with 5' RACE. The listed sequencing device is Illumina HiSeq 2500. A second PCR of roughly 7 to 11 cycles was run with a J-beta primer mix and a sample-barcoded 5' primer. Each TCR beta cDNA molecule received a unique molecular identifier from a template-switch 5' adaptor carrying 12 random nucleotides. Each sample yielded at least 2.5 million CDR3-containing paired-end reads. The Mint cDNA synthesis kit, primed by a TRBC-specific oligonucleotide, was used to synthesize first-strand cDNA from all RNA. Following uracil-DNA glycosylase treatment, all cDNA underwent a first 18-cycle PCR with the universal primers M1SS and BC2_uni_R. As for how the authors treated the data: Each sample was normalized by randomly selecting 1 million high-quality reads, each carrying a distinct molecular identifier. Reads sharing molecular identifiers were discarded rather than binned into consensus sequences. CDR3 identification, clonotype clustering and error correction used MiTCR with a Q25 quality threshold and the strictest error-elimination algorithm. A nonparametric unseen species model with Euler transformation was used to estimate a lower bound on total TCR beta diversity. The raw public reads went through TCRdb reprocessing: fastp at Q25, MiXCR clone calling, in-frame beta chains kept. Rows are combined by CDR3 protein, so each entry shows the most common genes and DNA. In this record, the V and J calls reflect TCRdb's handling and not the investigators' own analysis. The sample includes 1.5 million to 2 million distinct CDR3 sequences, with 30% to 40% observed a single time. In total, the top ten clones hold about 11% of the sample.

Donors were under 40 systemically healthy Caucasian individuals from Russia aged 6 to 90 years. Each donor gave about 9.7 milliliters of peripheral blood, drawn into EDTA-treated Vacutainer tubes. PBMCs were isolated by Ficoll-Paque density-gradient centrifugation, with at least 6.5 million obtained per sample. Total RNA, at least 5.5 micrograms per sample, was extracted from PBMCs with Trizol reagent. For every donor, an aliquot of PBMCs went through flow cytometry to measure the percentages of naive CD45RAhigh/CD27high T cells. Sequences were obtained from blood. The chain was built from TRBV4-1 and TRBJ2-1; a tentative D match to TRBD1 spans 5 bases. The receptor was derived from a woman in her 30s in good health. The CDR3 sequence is CASSQTAPTWGAYNEQFF. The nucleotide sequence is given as TGCGCCAGCAGCCAGACAGCCCCCACGTGGGGTGCCTACAATGAGCAGTTCTTC.